What follows are 4 T cell receptor beta chains derived from one specimen sequenced in a study of human T cells and chemical hapten exposure. Documented time point: pre-sensitization, week 0. As to treatment: therapeutic diphenylcyclopropenone sensitization with weekly scalp DPC. TCRdb re-analysed the RACE reads in MiXCR, keeping a single row per CDR3 protein. The sample gives about 380,000 distinct CDR3 sequences, approximately 5.1% of which show up once; approximately 2.8% is in the top ten. This specimen was whole blood, taken in connection with sensitization to the hapten diphenylcyclopropenone (DPC). The origin of the receptors is a woman aged 45-65 years with alopecia areata. Some clones in this sample may be carry-over from other donors' samples.

Many counts were recorded for this clonotype. This chain links TRBV11-2 with TRBJ2-2; 11 nucleotides line up with TRBD2. Germline CDR1 reads SGHAT; CDR2 reads FQNNGV. Losses at the gene ends were 1 base for V and 5 bases for J; bases not matched to a gene: 3. The CDR3 loop spans 16 amino acids. Written as DNA, the CDR3 is TGTGCCAGCAGCTTAGGGGCTAGCGGGAGGACCGGGGAGCTGTTTTTT. It codes for CASSLGASGRTGELFF. Variable domain in full (rest from reference TRBV11-2 and TRBJ2-2): EAGVAQSPRYKIIEKRQSVAFWCNPISGHATLYWYQQILGQGPKLLIQFQNNGVVDDSQLPKDRFSAERLKGVDSTLKIQPAKLEDSAVYLCASSLGASGRTGELFFGEGSRLTVL.

The sample holds a few counts of this clonotype. J is TRBJ1-5 and V is TRBV7-2; no clear D. The ends were cut back, 2 bases at V and 2 bases at J, with 13 bases in the middle. This CDR3 contains 16 residues. Germline V gene lookup returns CDR1 SGHTA and CDR2 FQGNSA. The CDR3 region has the DNA TGTGCCAGCAGCTTACGGGCGGATGGCGGCAATCAGCCCCAGCATTTT. Translating it yields CASSLRADGGNQPQHF.

This clonotype was seen only a few times. The chain has TRBV6-1 and TRBJ1-5, with D unresolved. CDR1 and CDR2 (germline): MNHNS, SASEGT. V was shortened by 4 bases and J by 4 bases, with 14 bases between the two germline ends. This CDR3 spans 15 amino acids. CDR3 coding DNA: TGTGCCAGCAGTGTGGACCGTCGAAAAAATCAGCCCCAGCATTTT. It is translated as CASSVDRRKNQPQHF.

This clonotype occurred a few times. The rearrangement links TRBV13 to TRBJ2-7, with a weak D call TRBD2 (5 bases). CDR3 length: 16 residues. CDR1 and CDR2 from the germline V gene are PRHDT and FYEKMQ (reference sequence). Trimming left V 5 bases short and J 5 bases short, with 22 bases between. The CDR3 spells CASSPREGRTLNEQYF. The CDR3, as DNA: TGTGCCAGCAGCCCACGAGAGGGCCGGACTCTGAACGAGCAGTACTTC.